The subject of this entry is one T cell receptor beta chain. Its antigen is currently unknown. The data were taken from a study of monozygotic twins with inflammatory bowel disease. For each CDR3 protein, TCRdb gives one entry from its re-call of the 5' RACE reads, without DNA. Its table records 150,000 to 200,000 distinct CDR3 sequences. The CDR3 runs 13 residues. The germline V gene has CDR1 KGHDR and CDR2 SFDVKD. Study results and limitations: It was not supported that a single strong signal or clonotype was associated with IBD. The co-twins with IBD showed lower TCRbeta diversity (inverse Simpson) than their healthy siblings. Possibly because of limited power, concordant and discordant twins showed no difference in repertoire similarity.

Sequencing was carried out using blood. The chain has TRBV24-1 and TRBJ2-1; the TCRdb call, TRBD2, lacks DNA for checking. The sequence derives from a human donor with ulcerative colitis or Crohn's disease, or a healthy co-twin of an affected twin (not recorded which). CDR3: CATSDPRSSAWFF.